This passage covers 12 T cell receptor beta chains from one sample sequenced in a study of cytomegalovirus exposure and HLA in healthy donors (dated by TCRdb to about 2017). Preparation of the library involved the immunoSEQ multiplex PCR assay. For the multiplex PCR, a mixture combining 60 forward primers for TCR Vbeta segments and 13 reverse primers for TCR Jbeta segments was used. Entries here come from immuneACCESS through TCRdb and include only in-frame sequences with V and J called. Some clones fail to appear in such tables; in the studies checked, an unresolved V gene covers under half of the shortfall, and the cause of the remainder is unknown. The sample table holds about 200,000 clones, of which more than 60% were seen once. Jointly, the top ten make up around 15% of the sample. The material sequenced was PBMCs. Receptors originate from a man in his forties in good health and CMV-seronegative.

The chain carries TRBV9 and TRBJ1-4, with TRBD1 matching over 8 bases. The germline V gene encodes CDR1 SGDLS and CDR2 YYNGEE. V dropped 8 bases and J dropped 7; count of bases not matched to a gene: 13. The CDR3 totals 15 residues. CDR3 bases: TGTGCCAGTTCGACAGGGGACCAACGGGGTGAAAAACTGTTTTTT. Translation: CASSTGDQRGEKLFF. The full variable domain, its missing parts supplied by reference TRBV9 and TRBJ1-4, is DSGVTQTPKHLITATGQRVTLRCSPRSGDLSVYWYQQSLDQGLQFLIQYYNGEERAKGNILERFSAQQFPDLHSELNLSSLELGDSALYFCASSTGDQRGEKLFFGSGTQLSVL.

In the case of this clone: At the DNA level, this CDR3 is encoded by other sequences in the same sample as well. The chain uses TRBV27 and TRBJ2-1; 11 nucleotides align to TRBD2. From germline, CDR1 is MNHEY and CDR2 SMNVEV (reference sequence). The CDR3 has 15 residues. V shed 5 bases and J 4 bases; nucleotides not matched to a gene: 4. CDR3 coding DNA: TGTGCCAGCAGTCCAGGGACTAGCGGTTACAATGAGCAGTTCTTC. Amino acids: CASSPGTSGYNEQFF.

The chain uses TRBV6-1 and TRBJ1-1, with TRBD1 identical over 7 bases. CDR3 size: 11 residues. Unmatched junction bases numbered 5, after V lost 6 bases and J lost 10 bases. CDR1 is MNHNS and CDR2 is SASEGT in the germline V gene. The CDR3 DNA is TGTGCCAGCAGGGCGGACAGGCGAGCTTTCTTT. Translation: CASRADRRAFF.

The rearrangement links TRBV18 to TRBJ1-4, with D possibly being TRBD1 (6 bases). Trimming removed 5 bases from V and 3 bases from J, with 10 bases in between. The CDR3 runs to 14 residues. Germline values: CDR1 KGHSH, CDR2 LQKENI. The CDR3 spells CASSARTANEKLFF. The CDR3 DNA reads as TGTGCCAGCTCAGCCCGGACAGCTAATGAAAAACTGTTTTTT.

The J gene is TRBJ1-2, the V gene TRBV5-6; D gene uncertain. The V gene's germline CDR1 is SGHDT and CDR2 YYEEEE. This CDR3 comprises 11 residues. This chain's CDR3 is CASGGSYGYTF. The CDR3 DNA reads TGTGCTAGCGGCGGAAGTTATGGCTACACCTTC.

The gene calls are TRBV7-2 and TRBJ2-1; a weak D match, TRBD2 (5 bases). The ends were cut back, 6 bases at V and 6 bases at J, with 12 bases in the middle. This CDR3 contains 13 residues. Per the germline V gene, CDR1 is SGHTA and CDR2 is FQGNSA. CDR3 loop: CASSPGLLNEQFF. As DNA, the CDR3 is TGTGCCAGCAGTCCCGGACTTCTCAATGAGCAGTTCTTC.

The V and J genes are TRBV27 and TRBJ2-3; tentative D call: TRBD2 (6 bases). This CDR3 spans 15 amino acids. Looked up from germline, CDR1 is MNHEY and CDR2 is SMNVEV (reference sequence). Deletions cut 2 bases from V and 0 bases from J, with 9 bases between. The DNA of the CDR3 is TGTGCCAGCAGTTTAGGGGGGACTAGCACAGATACGCAGTATTTT. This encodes CASSLGGTSTDTQYF.

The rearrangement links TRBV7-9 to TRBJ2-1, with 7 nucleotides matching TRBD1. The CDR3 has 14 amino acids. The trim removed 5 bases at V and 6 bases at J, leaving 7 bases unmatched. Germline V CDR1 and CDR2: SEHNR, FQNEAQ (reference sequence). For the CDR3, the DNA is TGTGCCAGCAGCCCCACGACAGGGCGCAATGAGCAGTTCTTC. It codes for CASSPTTGRNEQFF.

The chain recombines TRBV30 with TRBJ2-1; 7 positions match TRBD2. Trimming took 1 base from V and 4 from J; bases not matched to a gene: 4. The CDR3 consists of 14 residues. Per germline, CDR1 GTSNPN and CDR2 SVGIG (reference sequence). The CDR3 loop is CAWSALASYNEQFF. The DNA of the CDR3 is TGTGCCTGGAGTGCACTAGCGTCTTACAATGAGCAGTTCTTC.

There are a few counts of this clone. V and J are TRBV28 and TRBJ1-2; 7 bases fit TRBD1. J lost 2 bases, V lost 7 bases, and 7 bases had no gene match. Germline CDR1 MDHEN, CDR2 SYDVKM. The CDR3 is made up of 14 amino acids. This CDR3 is CASKLQGRNYGYTF. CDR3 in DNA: TGTGCCAGCAAGTTACAGGGGAGGAACTATGGCTACACCTTC.

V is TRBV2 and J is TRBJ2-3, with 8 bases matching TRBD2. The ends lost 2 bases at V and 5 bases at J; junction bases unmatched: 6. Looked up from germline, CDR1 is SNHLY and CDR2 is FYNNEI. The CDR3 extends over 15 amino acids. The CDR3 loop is CASSEISGVKDTQYF. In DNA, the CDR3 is TGTGCCAGCAGTGAAATTAGCGGGGTTAAAGATACGCAGTATTTT.

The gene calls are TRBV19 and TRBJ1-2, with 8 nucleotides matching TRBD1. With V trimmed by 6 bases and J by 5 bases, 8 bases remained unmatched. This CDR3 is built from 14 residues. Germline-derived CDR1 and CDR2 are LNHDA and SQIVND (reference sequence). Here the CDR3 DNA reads TGTGCCAGTAGCAAAGACAGGGGAAGATATGGCTACACCTTC. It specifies CASSKDRGRYGYTF.